This note documents a single T cell receptor beta chain sequence. Antigen: not known. CD45RO-CCR7+CD27+CD95- defined naive CD8+ T cells. The libraries of TRB cDNA were constructed through 5' RACE using UMI labels. Reprocessing the 5' RACE reads, TCRdb reports a single entry for every CDR3 protein and omits DNA. This listing includes fewer than 95,000 distinct CDR3 sequences. Germline assignment: CDR1 MNHNS and CDR2 SASEGT. The CDR3 extends over 11 amino acids. The data are from a study of CXCR3-negative and CXCR3-positive naive CD8 T cells. Study-wide background: TRB reads totalled about 150 million, about 1.5 +/- 0.3 million per library.

Study-level points and caveats: From TRB CDR3 properties, TCR strength was inferred; surface CD5 did not differ between naive subsets.

This clonotype was sampled from a human donor in good health. Some clones in this sample may be carry-over from other donors' samples. The chain employs TRBV6-1 and TRBJ2-1. The material sequenced was naive CXCR3- CD8+ T cells from blood. Subset defined: CD45RO-CCR7+CD27+CD95- naive CD8+ T cells lacking CXCR3 (TNR3-). CDR3 in amino acids: CAILIQNEQFF.